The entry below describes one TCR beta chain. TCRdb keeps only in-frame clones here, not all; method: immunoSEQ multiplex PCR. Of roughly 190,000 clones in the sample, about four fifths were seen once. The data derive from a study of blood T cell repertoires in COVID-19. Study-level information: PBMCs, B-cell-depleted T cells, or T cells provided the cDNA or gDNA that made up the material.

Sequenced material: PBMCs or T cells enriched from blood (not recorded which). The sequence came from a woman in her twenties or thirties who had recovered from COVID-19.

The CDR3 is CAAALPGAPAGELFF. The CDR3, as DNA: TGTGCCGCGGCGCTCCCGGGAGCCCCGGCCGGGGAGCTGTTTTTT. The chain is built from TRBV28 and TRBJ2-2; maybe TRBD2 (6 bases). V lost 11 bases, J lost 6 bases, and 22 bases lay in between. Germline loops: CDR1 MDHEN, CDR2 SYDVKM. This CDR3 is 15 amino acids long. Looking up the rest from reference TRBV28 and TRBJ2-2 gives the full variable domain: DVKVTQSSRYLVKRTGEKVFLECVQDMDHENMFWYRQDPGLGLRLIYFSYDVKMKEKGDIPEGYSVSREKKERFSLILESASTNQTSMYLCAAALPGAPAGELFFGEGSRLTVL.